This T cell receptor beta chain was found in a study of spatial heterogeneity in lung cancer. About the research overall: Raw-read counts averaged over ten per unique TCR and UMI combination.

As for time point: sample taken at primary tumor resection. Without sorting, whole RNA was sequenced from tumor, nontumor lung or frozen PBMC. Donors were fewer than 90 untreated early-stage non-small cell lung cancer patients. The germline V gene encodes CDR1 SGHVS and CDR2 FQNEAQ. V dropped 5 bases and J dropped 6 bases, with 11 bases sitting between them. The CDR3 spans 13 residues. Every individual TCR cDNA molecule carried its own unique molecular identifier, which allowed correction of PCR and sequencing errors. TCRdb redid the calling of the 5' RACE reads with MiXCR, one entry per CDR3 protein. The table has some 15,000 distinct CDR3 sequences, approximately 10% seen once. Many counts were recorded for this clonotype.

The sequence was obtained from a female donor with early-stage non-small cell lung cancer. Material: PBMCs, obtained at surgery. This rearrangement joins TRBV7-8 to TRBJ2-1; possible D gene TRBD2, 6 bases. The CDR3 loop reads CASSPWGLNEQFF. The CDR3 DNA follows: TGTGCCAGCAGCCCTTGGGGACTCAATGAGCAGTTCTTC. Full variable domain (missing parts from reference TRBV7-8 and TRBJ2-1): GAGVSQSPRYKVAKRGQDVALRCDPISGHVSLFWYQQALGQGPEFLTYFQNEAQLDKSGLPSDRFFAERPEGSVSTLKIQRTQQEDSAVYLCASSPWGLNEQFFGPGTRLTVL.